This T cell receptor beta chain was captured by sequencing in a study of T cells in Graves' hyperthyroidism and ophthalmopathy. Whole-study results and caveats: It was a median around 6 months before onset that the model predicted ophthalmopathy. Among thyroid clonotypes expanded above 0.001, most also appeared in blood. By a 13 V-J model, ophthalmopathy was set apart from stable hyperthyroidism.

Exclusion of patients followed from uncontrolled infection, other autoimmune disease, pregnancy or lactation. The J segment lost 6 bases and the V segment lost 0 bases, leaving 20 bases of the junction unmatched. The germline V gene encodes CDR1 LGHDT and CDR2 YNNKEL (reference sequence). CDR3 size: 20 residues. Notes on this clonotype: The antigen remains undetermined.

Authors of the study amplified TCR beta CDR3 regions from RNA transcripts. HTBI primers were the set used in a first-round RT-PCR of the TCR CDR3. TCRdb ran MiXCR on the multiplex PCR reads and lists one entry per CDR3 protein. The sample includes over 550,000 distinct CDR3 sequences, roughly 17% of them seen just once. The clonotype comes from a woman aged 18-29 years with Graves' hyperthyroidism. Sequencing was done on a sample of blood. The chain joins TRBV3-1 to TRBJ2-7, with 10 bases matching TRBD2. CDR3 sequence (DNA): TGTGCCAGCAGCCAAGAGGCCCCCGGCTCCCTAGCGGGAGATTATGGCGAGCAGTACTTC. Its protein is CASSQEAPGSLAGDYGEQYF.